Below, 3 T cell receptor beta chains from the same sample are listed, as sequenced in a study of shared clonotypes between healthy human individuals. Repertoires were generated with immunoSEQ multiplex PCR, while TCRdb's copy carries only in-frame clones and drops some. The data hold 2.3 million or so clones, with approximately 93% observed a single time. The specimen sequenced was naive CD4+ T cells from PBMCs. Subset of the sample: CD45RA+ positively selected. All receptors come from a man between 18 and 29 years old in good health. Some clones in this sample may be carry-over from other donors' samples.

This clone was recorded only once. The chain joins TRBV28 to TRBJ2-7; possible D gene TRBD2, 6 bases. The germline V gene has CDR1 MDHEN and CDR2 SYDVKM. The CDR3 consists of 13 residues. The chain's CDR3 is CSALGGKPDEQYF. In nucleotides, the CDR3 is TGTTCGGCCTTGGGGGGAAAGCCGGACGAGCAGTACTTC.

A note on this clone: This sample includes further DNA sequences coding for the same CDR3. This chain links TRBV7-9 with TRBJ2-3; D is undetermined. The CDR3 has 11 amino acids. With 2 bases removed from V and 5 bases from J, the gap between germline ends came to 2 bases. Germline V gene lookup returns CDR1 SEHNR and CDR2 FQNEAQ (reference sequence). Written as DNA, the CDR3 is TGTGCCAGCAGCTTACGAGATACGCAGTATTTT. Its protein product is CASSLRDTQYF.

The chain uses TRBV11-2 and TRBJ2-1; TRBD1 matches 10 bases. This CDR3 spans 16 amino acids. Per germline, CDR1 SGHAT and CDR2 FQNNGV. V was pared by 6 bases and J by 5 bases, with 10 bases of the junction left unmatched. The CDR3 here is CASRLGWDRGHNEQFF. The CDR3 coding sequence is TGTGCCAGCAGGCTAGGGTGGGACAGGGGCCACAATGAGCAGTTCTTC.